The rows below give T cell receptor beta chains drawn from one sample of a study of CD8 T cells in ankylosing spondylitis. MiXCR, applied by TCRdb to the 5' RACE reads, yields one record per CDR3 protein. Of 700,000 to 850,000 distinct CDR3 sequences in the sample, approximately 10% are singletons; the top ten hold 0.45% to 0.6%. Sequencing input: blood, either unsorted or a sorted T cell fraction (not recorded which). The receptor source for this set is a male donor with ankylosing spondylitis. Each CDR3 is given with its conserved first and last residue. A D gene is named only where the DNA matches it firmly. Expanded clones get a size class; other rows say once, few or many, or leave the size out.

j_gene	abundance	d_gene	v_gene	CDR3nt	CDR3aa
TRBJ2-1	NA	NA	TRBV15	TGTGCCACCAGAGGGGACTCTTGGGGTACGGGATCTATAGGTGGTGAGCAGTTCTTC	CATRGDSWGTGSIGGEQFF
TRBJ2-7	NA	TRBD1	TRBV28	TGTGCCAGCACCAAATGGGACAGCTCCTACGAGCAGTACTTC	CASTKWDSSYEQYF
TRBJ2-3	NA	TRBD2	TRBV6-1	TGTGCCAGCAGACTTCGACTAGCGGGACAAGATACGCAGTATTTT	CASRLRLAGQDTQYF
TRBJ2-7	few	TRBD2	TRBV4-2	TGTGCCAGCGCCCGGACTAGCGGGAGCTCCTACGAGCAGTACTTC	CASARTSGSSYEQYF
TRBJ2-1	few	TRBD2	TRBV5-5	TGTGCCAGCAGCCATATAGCGGGAGGGCTGTATGAGCAGTTCTTC	CASSHIAGGLYEQFF
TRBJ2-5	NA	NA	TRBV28	TGTGCCAGCAGTTTATCTGGGGCAGCAGAACAAGAGACCCAGTACTTC	CASSLSGAAEQETQYF
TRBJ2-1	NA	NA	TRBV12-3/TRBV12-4	TGTGCCAGCAGTTTCCCCTGGGGGGATGAGCAGTTCTTC	CASSFPWGDEQFF
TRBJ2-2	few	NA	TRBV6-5	TGTGCCAGCAGCAGACAACGCGGGGAGCTGTTTTTT	CASSRQRGELFF
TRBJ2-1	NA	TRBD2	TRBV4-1	TGCGCCAGCAGCCTTGGTCGCGGGAGGGCCTTCGGTGAGCAGTTCTTC	CASSLGRGRAFGEQFF
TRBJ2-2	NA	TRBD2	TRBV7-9	TGTGCCAGCAGCTTAGCGTCATCAGCGGGAAGCCGGGAGCTGTTTTTT	CASSLASSAGSRELFF
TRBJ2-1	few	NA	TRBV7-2	TGTGCCAGCAGCTTAAGACTCACCGACAATGAGCAGTTCTTC	CASSLRLTDNEQFF
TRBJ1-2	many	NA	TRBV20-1	TGCAGTGTCCCAGTTCAATATGGGGACTATGGCTACACCTTC	CSVPVQYGDYGYTF
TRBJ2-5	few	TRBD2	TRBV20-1	TGCAGTGCTCCGCCGGGACTAGCGGTCGAGACCCAGTACTTC	CSAPPGLAVETQYF
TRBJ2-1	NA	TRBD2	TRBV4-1	TGCGCCAGCAGCCAAGATCTAGCTAGCGGGAGGGCCCCGAGCTCCTACAATGAGCAGTTCTTC	CASSQDLASGRAPSSYNEQFF
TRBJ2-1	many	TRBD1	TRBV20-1	TGCAGTGCTCCTCCGGGACAGGGGGTCTACAATGAGCAGTTCTTC	CSAPPGQGVYNEQFF
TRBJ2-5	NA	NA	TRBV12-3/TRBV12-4	TGTGCCAGCAGTTACGGGCAGGCCCAAGAGACCCAGTACTTC	CASSYGQAQETQYF
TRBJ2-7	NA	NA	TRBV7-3	TGTGCCAGCAGTTCGGGTCCCCTGGCCCCCTACGAGCAGTACTTC	CASSSGPLAPYEQYF
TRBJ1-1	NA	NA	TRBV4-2	TGTGCCAGCAGCCAAGACGGGGGTGGAATGAACACTGAAGCTTTCTTT	CASSQDGGGMNTEAFF
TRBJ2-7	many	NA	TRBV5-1	TGCGCCAGCAGCTTGTCGGACCCGGGCCACGAGCAGTACTTC	CASSLSDPGHEQYF
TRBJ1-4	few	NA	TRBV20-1	TGCAGTGCTAGAGATTCCCGGGGCGCAGGCGAAAAACTGTTTTTT	CSARDSRGAGEKLFF
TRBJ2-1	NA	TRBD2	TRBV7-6	TGTGCCAGCAGCCAAACTCCCGGGACTAGGTTTTATGAGCAGTTCTTC	CASSQTPGTRFYEQFF
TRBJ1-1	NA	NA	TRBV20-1	TGCAGTGCTAGAGATCTCGGTCGTTCTGGGGGCTACACTGAAGCTTTCTTT	CSARDLGRSGGYTEAFF
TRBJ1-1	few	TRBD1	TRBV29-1	TGCAGCGTTACAAACCGGGACAGGGCTAACACTGAAGCTTTCTTT	CSVTNRDRANTEAFF
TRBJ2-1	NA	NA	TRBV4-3	TGCGCCAGCAGCCAATCTCCCCGTGGTGAGCAGTTCTTC	CASSQSPRGEQFF
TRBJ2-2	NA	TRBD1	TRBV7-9	TGTGCCAGCAGCGACTCCGGACAGGGGGCTGCCGGGGAGCTGTTTTTT	CASSDSGQGAAGELFF
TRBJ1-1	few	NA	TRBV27	TGTGCCAGCAGTTTAAGGGCGGGGGCGTTGGCTGAAGCTTTCTTT	CASSLRAGALAEAFF
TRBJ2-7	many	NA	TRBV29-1	TGCAGCGTTGAAAATGAGAGGAGGATTGGAGAGCAGTACTTC	CSVENERRIGEQYF
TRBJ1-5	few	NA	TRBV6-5	TGTGCCAGCAGTTACTCATGGGGTCTGGGTCAGCCCCAGCATTTT	CASSYSWGLGQPQHF
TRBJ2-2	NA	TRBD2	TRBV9	TGTGCCAGCAGCGTAATGTTCGGGGGGTCGGGCACCGGGGAGCTGTTTTTT	CASSVMFGGSGTGELFF
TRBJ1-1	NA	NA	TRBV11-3	TGTGCCAGCAGCTTTGCCGGGACTGGAGCTTTCTTT	CASSFAGTGAFF
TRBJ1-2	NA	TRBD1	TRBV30	TGTGCCTGGAGCGTAGGGGGACAGGGCGATGGCTACACCTTC	CAWSVGGQGDGYTF
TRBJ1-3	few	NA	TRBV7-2	TGTGCCAGCAGCTTTACCGCTAGCTCTGGAAACACCATATATTTT	CASSFTASSGNTIYF
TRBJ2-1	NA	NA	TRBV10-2	TGCGCCGCCGCGAGGGGTGAGCAGTTCTTC	CAAARGEQFF
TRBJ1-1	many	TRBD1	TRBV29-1	TGCAGCGCAGTAGGGGGCCATGGGAACACTGAAGCTTTCTTT	CSAVGGHGNTEAFF
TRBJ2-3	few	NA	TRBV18	TGTGCCAGCTCACCTACATGGACAGATACGCAGTATTTT	CASSPTWTDTQYF
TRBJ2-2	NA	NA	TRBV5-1	TGCGCCAGCAGCTTGGCGGGGATGTCGACCGGGGAGCTGTTTTTT	CASSLAGMSTGELFF
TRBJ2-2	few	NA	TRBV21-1	TGTGCCAGCCCTACCGGGGAGCTGTTTTTT	CASPTGELFF
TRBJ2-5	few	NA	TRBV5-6	TGTGCCAGCAGCTTGGTAATTAAAGAGACCCAGTACTTC	CASSLVIKETQYF
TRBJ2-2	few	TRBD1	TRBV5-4	TGTGCCAGCAGCTTAGCGGGACAGGGGGACACCGGGGAGCTGTTTTTT	CASSLAGQGDTGELFF
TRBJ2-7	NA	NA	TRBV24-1	TGTGCCACCAGTGATTCCGACACCCCTGACGAGCAGTACTTC	CATSDSDTPDEQYF
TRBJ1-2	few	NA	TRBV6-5	TGTGCCAGCAGTTACACTGAGGGGAGGGACGGCTACACCTTC	CASSYTEGRDGYTF
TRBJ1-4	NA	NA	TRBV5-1	TGCGCCAGCAGCTCTGGGACGGACATCGGGCAGGAAAAACTGTTTTTT	CASSSGTDIGQEKLFF
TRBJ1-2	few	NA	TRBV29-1	TGCAGCGTTGAAACAGCCTATGGCTACACCTTC	CSVETAYGYTF
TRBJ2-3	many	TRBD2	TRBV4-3	TGCGCCAGCAGCCGTAGCGGGAGAGTAGATACGCAGTATTTT	CASSRSGRVDTQYF
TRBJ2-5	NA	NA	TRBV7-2	TGTGCCAGCAGCTTAGAGGTAGCCGCGGGAAGGGAGACCCAGTACTTC	CASSLEVAAGRETQYF
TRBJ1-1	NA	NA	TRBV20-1	TGCGGTGCAAACCATCCCCTGAACACTGAAGCTTTCTTT	CGANHPLNTEAFF
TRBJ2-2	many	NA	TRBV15	TGTGCCACCAGCAGAGATGCCATCGGGGAGCTGTTTTTT	CATSRDAIGELFF
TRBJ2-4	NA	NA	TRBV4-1	TGCGCCAGCAGCCAAGTGCTGGGTAAAAACATTCAGTACTTC	CASSQVLGKNIQYF
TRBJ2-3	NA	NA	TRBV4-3	TGCGCCAGCAGCCAACGGACGGATGTCACAGATACGCAGTATTTT	CASSQRTDVTDTQYF